These 24 T cell receptor beta chains originate from one sample sequenced in a study of T cell clonality in common variable immunodeficiency. Profiling relied on immunoSEQ multiplex PCR, and the TCRdb table lists in-frame clones only, not all of them. Sampling found tens of thousands of clones, none seen once. The specimen sequenced was peripheral blood mononuclear cells. The receptors were sampled from a person between 18 and 70 years old in good health.

This clone was observed a handful of times. The read gets to within 3 residues of the CDR3 end, and the germline J gene fills in the rest. The rearrangement links TRBV5-1 to TRBJ2-3; TRBD2 matches 9 bases. The CDR3 length is 15 residues. Germline V gene sequence: CDR1 SGHRS, CDR2 YFSETQ. The CDR3 sequence: CASSPSTSGQETQYF. The CDR3 DNA, read in part, is TGCGCCAGCAGCCCATCGACTAGCGGCCAAGAGACG.

This clone showed up many times. The read gets to within 3 residues of the CDR3 end, and the germline J gene fills in the rest. V usage is TRBV5-6 and J usage is TRBJ1-2; TRBD1 agrees at 12 bases. Germline trimming cut 4 bases from V and 4 bases from J; bases unmatched to any gene: 2. Germline values: CDR1 SGHDT, CDR2 YYEEEE. The CDR3 is 14 residues long. CDR3 DNA (partial): TGTGCCAGCAGCGGGGACAGGGGGCTCTATGGC. It codes for CASSGDRGLYG. The CDR3 as a whole reads CASSGDRGLYGYTF. Based on the CDR3 plus reference TRBV5-6 and TRBJ1-2, the full variable domain is DAGVTQSPTHLIKTRGQQVTLRCSPKSGHDTVSWYQQALGQGPQFIFQYYEEEERQRGNFPDRFSGHQFPNYSSELNVNALLLGDSALYLCASSGDRGLYGYTFGSGTRLTVV.

This clone was seen repeatedly, ten times or more. Read data end 3 residues before the CDR3 end; the end is taken from the germline J gene. The chain combines TRBV19 with TRBJ1-2; 10 bases align to TRBD1. This CDR3 contains 16 residues. Germline V lookup: CDR1 LNHDA, CDR2 SQIVND (reference sequence). Here the CDR3 reads CASSPTGGSPPAGYTF. CDR3 bases read: TGTGCCAGTAGTCCGACAGGGGGCAGCCCTCCGGCCGGC.

This clone was detected many times. The sequenced fragment ends 3 residues before the CDR3 boundary, so the rest is inferred from the germline J gene. This chain uses TRBV6-7 with TRBJ2-3; TRBD2 matches at 13 bases. TRBV6-7 has ORF status, its function being uncertain. V was clipped by 7 bases and J by 1 base; unmatched bases: 14. The CDR3 is 19 amino acids. The DNA read from the CDR3 is TGTGCCAGCAATCTTTTCGGGGGACTAGCGGGGCTCCGCACAGATACG. Translation gives CASNLFGGLAGLRTDT. The entire CDR3 protein is CASNLFGGLAGLRTDTQYF.

This clone appeared a few times. The read ends 3 residues early relative to the CDR3; the germline J gene fills the gap. J is TRBJ2-2 and V is TRBV11-3; TRBD2 agrees at 7 bases. This CDR3 has 15 amino acids. Germline-derived CDR1 and CDR2 are SGHNT and YENEEA. V was pared by 5 bases and J by 6 bases, with 9 bases of the junction left unmatched. The CDR3 is CASSVTSEGAGELFF. CDR3 DNA (partial): TGTGCCAGCAGCGTCACTAGCGAAGGGGCCGGGGAG.

This clone was observed at least ten times. CDR3 DNA, as far as it was read: TGCGCCAGCAGCTCGGGACAGGGGAGTGGC. Protein sequence: CASSSGQGSG. The complete CDR3 sequence is CASSSGQGSGYTF. V is TRBV5-1 and J is TRBJ1-2; TRBD1 aligns across 10 bases. The sequenced fragment ends 3 residues before the CDR3 boundary, so the rest is inferred from the germline J gene. The CDR3 length is 13 residues. V gave up 3 bases and J gave up 7 bases; unmatched junction bases: 3. CDR1 SGHRS and CDR2 YFSETQ come from the germline V gene. Complete variable domain (other parts from reference TRBV5-1 and TRBJ1-2): KAGVTQTPRYLIKTRGQQVTLSCSPISGHRSVSWYQQTPGQGLQFLFEYFSETQRNKGNFPGRFSGRQFSNSRSEMNVSTLELGDSALYLCASSSGQGSGYTFGSGTRLTVV.

This clone was observed many times. The read terminates 3 residues ahead of where the CDR3 ends, so the germline J gene completes it. This sequence joins TRBV7-2 and TRBJ2-4; D ambiguous. Germline values: CDR1 SGHTA, CDR2 FQGNSA. V lost 3 bases, J lost 0 bases, and 9 bases lay in between. The CDR3 runs 15 residues. The covered CDR3 bases are TGTGCCAGCAGCTTTCAGGATGGAGCCAAAAACATT. Its protein product is CASSFQDGAKNI. The whole CDR3 protein reads CASSFQDGAKNIQYF.

This clone was seen many times. With the read ending 3 residues before the CDR3 end, the germline J gene is used to fill in that end. The chain couples TRBV30 to TRBJ2-3; 9 nucleotides align to TRBD1. Germline V gene sequence: CDR1 GTSNPN, CDR2 SVGIG (reference sequence). The J segment lost 4 bases and the V segment lost 6 bases, leaving 5 bases of the junction unmatched. The CDR3 length is 13 residues. The covered CDR3 bases are TGTGCCTGCCGGGACAGGGCATCAGATACG. As protein: CACRDRASDT. The entire CDR3 sequence reads CACRDRASDTQYF.

This clone was found many times. The CDR3 end lies 3 residues beyond the end of the read and is filled in from the germline J gene. The V call is TRBV5-1, the J call TRBJ1-2; D is ambiguous. The CDR3 is made up of 13 amino acids. The ends were cut back, 4 bases at V and 6 bases at J, with 13 bases in the middle. Germline loops: CDR1 SGHRS, CDR2 YFSETQ. The CDR3 DNA, read in part, is TGCGCCAGCAGCACTCAGGCGAACGATGGC. It is translated as CASSTQANDG. Given in full, the CDR3 is CASSTQANDGYTF.

By share, this clone ranks as medium-sized (0.01 to 0.1%). The CDR3 extends 3 residues past the end of the read, so its final part is completed from the germline J gene. V usage is TRBV5-1 and J usage is TRBJ1-1; no firm D call. Germline V gene sequence: CDR1 SGHRS, CDR2 YFSETQ. Trimming removed 2 bases from V and 0 bases from J, with 8 bases in between. The CDR3 contains 14 residues. The CDR3 DNA, read in part, is TGCGCCAGCAGCTTATCATCCATGAACACTGAA. It codes for CASSLSSMNTE. The complete CDR3 protein is CASSLSSMNTEAFF.

This clone came up many times. The read gets to within 3 residues of the CDR3 end, and the germline J gene fills in the rest. The chain links TRBV4-2 to TRBJ2-1; D is ambiguous. The germline gives CDR1 LGHNA, CDR2 YNFKEQ. V was shortened by 3 bases and J by 4 bases, with 7 bases between the two germline ends. The CDR3 sequence is 13 residues long. Here the CDR3 reads CASSQGDYNEQFF. Partial CDR3 DNA: TGTGCCAGCAGCCAGGGCGATTACAATGAG.

With regard to this clone: Read coverage stops 3 residues before the CDR3 terminus; the germline J gene supplies the remainder. The J gene is TRBJ2-4, the V gene TRBV30; 8 bases are a match to TRBD1. Germline values: CDR1 GTSNPN, CDR2 SVGIG (reference sequence). The CDR3 is made up of 13 amino acids. The CDR3 spells CAWSVAGGHGQYF. Incomplete CDR3 DNA: TGTGCCTGGAGTGTAGCAGGGGGCCATGGT.

This clone was observed a few times. The read comes to an end 3 residues before the CDR3 does, leaving the germline J gene to fill in the end. The chain recombines TRBV7-3 with TRBJ1-2, with D possibly TRBD1 on 5 matching bases. CDR1 and CDR2 (germline): SGHTA, FQGTGA. There are 14 residues in the CDR3. The CDR3 protein is CASSSSGGVDTYTF. CDR3 DNA (partial): TGTGCCAGCAGCTCCAGCGGGGGGGTTGATACC.

Ten or more counts support this clone. The CDR3 end lies 3 residues beyond the end of the read and is filled in from the germline J gene. The chain joins TRBV10-3 to TRBJ1-3; tentatively, D is TRBD1 (6 bases). This CDR3 has 17 residues. V was cut by 6 bases and J by 0 bases, with 18 bases left in between. CDR1 is ENHRY and CDR2 is SYGVKD in the germline V gene. The CDR3 sequence: CAISGGKGVISGNTIYF. The covered CDR3 bases are TGTGCCATCAGCGGCGGGAAGGGGGTTATCTCTGGAAACACC.

This clone was counted at least ten times. The CDR3 DNA, read in part, is TGTGCCTGGAGTGGACAGGGCTATAGCAATCAGCCC. It codes for CAWSGQGYSNQP. Given in full, the CDR3 is CAWSGQGYSNQPQHF. V gene TRBV30 combines with J gene TRBJ1-5; 7 bases align to TRBD1. The read gets to within 3 residues of the CDR3 end, and the germline J gene fills in the rest. From germline, CDR1 is GTSNPN and CDR2 SVGIG (reference sequence). The J segment lost 0 bases and the V segment lost 1 base, leaving 3 bases of the junction unmatched. The CDR3 length is 15 residues.

This clone was observed at least ten times. The read gets to within 3 residues of the CDR3 end, and the germline J gene fills in the rest. This chain joins TRBV29-1 and TRBJ1-1; the D is unclear. CDR3 size: 13 residues. V lost 1 base and J lost 0, with 6 bases in between. Germline CDR1 is SQVTM and CDR2 is ANQGSEA. The covered CDR3 bases are TGCAGCGTTGAAGTTCAGATGAACACTGAA. Translating gives CSVEVQMNTE. From start to end, the CDR3 is CSVEVQMNTEAFF. The whole variable domain, filled in from reference TRBV29-1 and TRBJ1-1, reads SAVISQKPSRDICQRGTSLTIQCQVDSQVTMMFWYRQQPGQSLTLIATANQGSEATYESGFVIDKFPISRPNLTFSTLTVSNMSPEDSSIYLCSVEVQMNTEAFFGQGTRLTVV.

In this sample, this clone turned up many times. The CDR3 is cut off 3 residues early in the read; its end comes from the germline J gene. V is TRBV7-2 and J is TRBJ1-1, with unresolved D. In germline, CDR1 is SGHTA, CDR2 FQGNSA. The CDR3 has 14 amino acids. Trimming removed 1 base from V and 1 base from J, with 7 bases in between. CDR3 DNA (partial): TGTGCCAGCAGCTTAGACGGTGGGAACACTGAA. Translation gives CASSLDGGNTE. The entire CDR3 is CASSLDGGNTEAFF.

In this sample, this clone turned up many times. At one of its ends the junction is not consistent with the germline gene, which may arise from a read error. The read terminates 3 residues before the CDR3 end, so the remaining end is supplied by the germline J gene. The J gene is TRBJ2-7, the V gene TRBV4-2; 7 bases fit TRBD1. The germline V gene encodes CDR1 LGHNA and CDR2 YNFKEQ. The CDR3 length is 14 residues. Incomplete CDR3 DNA: TGCGCCAGCAGCCCCACAGGGGATCTTGACGAG. It is translated as CASSPTGDLDE. The complete CDR3 reads CASSPTGDLDEQYF.

This clone was seen at least ten times. The read stops 3 residues short of the end of the CDR3; the missing end is completed from the germline J gene. The rearrangement links TRBV7-3 to TRBJ2-3, with 9 nucleotides matching TRBD2. CDR1 and CDR2 from the germline V gene are SGHTA and FQGTGA. Germline trimming cut 5 bases from V and 4 bases from J; bases unmatched to any gene: 10. This CDR3 comprises 16 residues. The CDR3 protein is CASSQGVAGVADTQYF. The covered CDR3 bases are TGTGCCAGCAGCCAGGGAGTAGCGGGAGTCGCAGATACG.

This clone was recorded many times. The CDR3 extends 3 residues past the end of the read, so its final part is completed from the germline J gene. The chain uses TRBV12-3 or TRBV12-4 and TRBJ2-1; 9 nucleotides line up with TRBD2. After removal of 1 base from V and 6 bases from J, the junction contained 4 bases not matched to a gene. This CDR3 spans 15 amino acids. This chain's CDR3 is CASSLVGGRANEQFF. CDR3 DNA (partial): TGTGCCAGCAGTTTAGTGGGCGGGAGGGCCAATGAG.

This clone occurred many times. The read ends 3 residues shy of where the CDR3 ends; the end is completed using the germline J gene. This chain links TRBV27 with TRBJ2-1, with 12 positions matching TRBD2. The CDR3 loop spans 17 amino acids. Germline trimming cut 5 bases from V and 9 bases from J; bases unmatched to any gene: 14. The germline CDR1 and CDR2 sequences are MNHEY and SMNVEV (reference sequence). CDR3 DNA (partial): TGTGCCAGCAGTCTCCCCCGACTAGCGGGAGTCCTCAGTGAG. This sequence encodes CASSLPRLAGVLSE. The full CDR3 protein reads CASSLPRLAGVLSEQFF.

This clone was observed many times. The missing CDR3 end, 3 residues past where the read stops, is filled in from the germline J gene. This sequence joins TRBV5-5 and TRBJ1-4, with TRBD1 as a possible D gene (6 bases). V lost 3 bases and J 5 bases, leaving 14 bases between the germline ends. CDR1 is SGHKS, CDR2 YYEKEE, per germline (reference sequence). The CDR3 runs 15 residues. The sequenced part of the CDR3 DNA is TGTGCCAGCAGCTCACAGGGCTTAGGGAATGAAAAA. Its protein product is CASSSQGLGNEK. In full, the CDR3 is CASSSQGLGNEKLFF.

This clone was counted at least ten times. Partial CDR3 DNA: TGCGCCAGCAGCTTAGTAGGGGATCGCAATCAGCCC. This encodes CASSLVGDRNQP. The entire CDR3 protein reads CASSLVGDRNQPQHF. The chain combines TRBV5-1 with TRBJ1-5; possible D gene TRBD1, 5 bases. The read halts 3 residues ahead of the CDR3 end, with the missing end drawn from the germline J gene. This CDR3 has 15 amino acids. From germline, CDR1 is SGHRS and CDR2 YFSETQ. V was pared by 2 bases and J by 2 bases, with 11 bases between.

As concerns this clone: A read error may produce the germline difference seen at one junction end. Partial CDR3 DNA: TGTGCCAGCAGCTTGGGACTGGGCACAGAGACG. Its protein is CASSLGLGTET. The entire CDR3 sequence reads CASSLGLGTETQYF. The rearrangement links TRBV7-2 to TRBJ2-3; tentative D call: TRBD2 (6 bases). The read terminates 3 residues ahead of where the CDR3 ends, so the germline J gene completes it. Looked up from germline, CDR1 is SGHTA and CDR2 is FQGNSA. This CDR3 has 14 residues.